These T cell receptor beta chains were read from a single sample in a study of T-cell memory formation after mild COVID-19. TCRdb ran MiXCR on the 5' RACE reads and lists one entry per CDR3 protein. The sample lists almost 550,000 distinct CDR3 sequences; approximately 20% were seen once. The sequenced material came from PBMCs or a T cell subset sorted from them (not recorded which). Every receptor here comes from an adult woman who had mild COVID-19 (a few samples of this study predate the infection). Cell type and time point are not known. CDR3s include the opening cysteine and the closing phenylalanine or tryptophan. The order of the fields is D gene, CDR3 length, V gene, clone size, J gene, CDR3 DNA, CDR3 protein. The D gene is left open where the match is weak. Clone size is not always given. Where it is, it says once, few, many or a class for expanded clones.

d_call: .
cdr3_length: 11
v_call: TRBV7-9
clone_size: few
j_call: TRBJ2-1
cdr3_nt: TGTGCCAGCAGCTCTAACCCGGAGCAGTTCTTC
cdr3_aa: CASSSNPEQFF

d_call: .
cdr3_length: 15
v_call: TRBV27
clone_size: .
j_call: TRBJ1-5
cdr3_nt: TGTGCCAGCAGGGCCTGGGGACTTAGCAATCAGCCCCAGCATTTT
cdr3_aa: CASRAWGLSNQPQHF

d_call: .
cdr3_length: 14
v_call: TRBV6-5
clone_size: .
j_call: TRBJ2-1
cdr3_nt: TGTGCCAGCACCAGAGGGAGAGTCTACAATGAGCAGTTCTTC
cdr3_aa: CASTRGRVYNEQFF

d_call: .
cdr3_length: 14
v_call: TRBV7-8
clone_size: .
j_call: TRBJ2-5
cdr3_nt: TGTGCCAGCAGCTTAGGACAAAAACAAGAGACCCAGTACTTC
cdr3_aa: CASSLGQKQETQYF

d_call: TRBD2
cdr3_length: 18
v_call: TRBV18
clone_size: .
j_call: TRBJ2-3
cdr3_nt: TGTGCCAGCTCGCCGTCAGTCCTCGCGGGAGGCTCCACAGATACGCAGTATTTT
cdr3_aa: CASSPSVLAGGSTDTQYF

d_call: TRBD2
cdr3_length: 16
v_call: TRBV7-7
clone_size: .
j_call: TRBJ2-7
cdr3_nt: TGTGCTAGCAGCCCAGGACTAGCGGGTAACTCCTACGAGCAGTACTTC
cdr3_aa: CASSPGLAGNSYEQYF

d_call: .
cdr3_length: 15
v_call: TRBV4-1
clone_size: .
j_call: TRBJ1-5
cdr3_nt: TGCGCCAGCAGCCAAGCCGGTCATAGCAATCAGCCCCAGCATTTT
cdr3_aa: CASSQAGHSNQPQHF

d_call: .
cdr3_length: 14
v_call: TRBV20-1
clone_size: once
j_call: TRBJ2-1
cdr3_nt: TGCAGTGCACACCCCCCGGGGCTCTACAATGAGCAGTTCTTC
cdr3_aa: CSAHPPGLYNEQFF

d_call: .
cdr3_length: 13
v_call: TRBV18
clone_size: many
j_call: TRBJ2-1
cdr3_nt: TGTGCCAGCTCACCACCGGGCCGCAATGAGCAGTTCTTC
cdr3_aa: CASSPPGRNEQFF

d_call: TRBD2
cdr3_length: 13
v_call: TRBV20-1
clone_size: .
j_call: TRBJ2-7
cdr3_nt: TGCAGTGCTTGGGGGACTAGCTCCTACGAGCAGTACTTC
cdr3_aa: CSAWGTSSYEQYF

d_call: TRBD2
cdr3_length: 14
v_call: TRBV20-1
clone_size: .
j_call: TRBJ2-3
cdr3_nt: TGCAGTGCTGGGGACGGACTAGTGGCTGATACGCAGTATTTT
cdr3_aa: CSAGDGLVADTQYF

d_call: .
cdr3_length: 13
v_call: TRBV7-9
clone_size: few
j_call: TRBJ2-1
cdr3_nt: TGTGCCAGCAGCTCCGAGTGGGAAGAAGAGCAGTTCTTC
cdr3_aa: CASSSEWEEEQFF

d_call: .
cdr3_length: 15
v_call: TRBV7-9
clone_size: .
j_call: TRBJ2-7
cdr3_nt: TGTGCCAGCAGCTTAGTGGCGCGACTGACCTACGAGCAGTACTTC
cdr3_aa: CASSLVARLTYEQYF

d_call: TRBD2
cdr3_length: 13
v_call: TRBV20-1
clone_size: .
j_call: TRBJ2-7
cdr3_nt: TGCAGTGCCCGGCAGCGGGGCTCCTACGAGCAGTACTTC
cdr3_aa: CSARQRGSYEQYF

d_call: .
cdr3_length: 15
v_call: TRBV10-3
clone_size: few
j_call: TRBJ2-3
cdr3_nt: TGTGCCATCAGTGAGTCAGGCCGGGCGACAGATACGCAGTATTTT
cdr3_aa: CAISESGRATDTQYF

d_call: .
cdr3_length: 14
v_call: TRBV4-1
clone_size: .
j_call: TRBJ1-1
cdr3_nt: TGCGCCACCACGATGGGGGGACCGAACACTGAAGCTTTCTTT
cdr3_aa: CATTMGGPNTEAFF

d_call: TRBD2
cdr3_length: 15
v_call: TRBV20-1
clone_size: .
j_call: TRBJ2-3
cdr3_nt: TGCAGTGCCCCCGGTAGCGGGATAAGAACAGATACGCAGTATTTT
cdr3_aa: CSAPGSGIRTDTQYF

d_call: .
cdr3_length: 14
v_call: TRBV6-5
clone_size: few
j_call: TRBJ2-2
cdr3_nt: TGTGCCAGCAGTTACTCAAGGAAAACCGGGGAGCTGTTTTTT
cdr3_aa: CASSYSRKTGELFF

d_call: .
cdr3_length: 13
v_call: TRBV7-9
clone_size: few
j_call: TRBJ2-1
cdr3_nt: TGTGCCAGCAGCTTAGATTTCGTCTATGAGCAGTTCTTC
cdr3_aa: CASSLDFVYEQFF

d_call: TRBD1
cdr3_length: 19
v_call: TRBV5-1
clone_size: .
j_call: TRBJ2-2
cdr3_nt: TGCGCCAGCAGCCCGAGGACAGGGGGCACTGGGGCGAACACCGGGGAGCTGTTTTTT
cdr3_aa: CASSPRTGGTGANTGELFF

d_call: TRBD1
cdr3_length: 15
v_call: TRBV12-3/TRBV12-4
clone_size: .
j_call: TRBJ1-1
cdr3_nt: TGTGCCAGCAGTTTCGGGGACAGGCCGAACACTGAAGCTTTCTTT
cdr3_aa: CASSFGDRPNTEAFF

d_call: .
cdr3_length: 12
v_call: TRBV29-1
clone_size: .
j_call: TRBJ1-1
cdr3_nt: TGCAGCGTTGTTATAGGGAACACTGAAGCTTTCTTT
cdr3_aa: CSVVIGNTEAFF

d_call: TRBD2
cdr3_length: 15
v_call: TRBV7-2
clone_size: .
j_call: TRBJ2-3
cdr3_nt: TGTGCCAGCAGCCTTATGGGGGGGGTTGGTGGTACGCAGTATTTT
cdr3_aa: CASSLMGGVGGTQYF

d_call: .
cdr3_length: 14
v_call: TRBV25-1
clone_size: many
j_call: TRBJ2-7
cdr3_nt: TGTGCCAGCAGTGAAGACAGGGGAGGGTACGAGCAGTACTTC
cdr3_aa: CASSEDRGGYEQYF

d_call: TRBD2
cdr3_length: 16
v_call: TRBV7-2
clone_size: .
j_call: TRBJ2-3
cdr3_nt: TGTGCCAGCAGCGTAAATAGCGGGAGAGGGGCAGATACGCAGTATTTT
cdr3_aa: CASSVNSGRGADTQYF

d_call: TRBD1
cdr3_length: 12
v_call: TRBV29-1
clone_size: few
j_call: TRBJ1-2
cdr3_nt: TGCAGCGTCCCGGGACAGGGGTTCGGCTACACCTTC
cdr3_aa: CSVPGQGFGYTF

d_call: TRBD1
cdr3_length: 16
v_call: TRBV9
clone_size: .
j_call: TRBJ2-5
cdr3_nt: TGTGCCAGCAGCGTATCCCGGGACAGGGGCCAAGAGACCCAGTACTTC
cdr3_aa: CASSVSRDRGQETQYF

d_call: TRBD1
cdr3_length: 14
v_call: TRBV6-2/TRBV6-3
clone_size: few
j_call: TRBJ1-5
cdr3_nt: TGTGCCAGCAGCCTCACAGGGGGCCATCAGCCCCAGCATTTT
cdr3_aa: CASSLTGGHQPQHF

d_call: TRBD1
cdr3_length: 16
v_call: TRBV12-3/TRBV12-4
clone_size: .
j_call: TRBJ2-7
cdr3_nt: TGTGCCAGCAGTTTAAGGGGGACAGGGGGCTCCTACGAGCAGTACTTC
cdr3_aa: CASSLRGTGGSYEQYF

d_call: TRBD2
cdr3_length: 17
v_call: TRBV7-9
clone_size: .
j_call: TRBJ2-1
cdr3_nt: TGTGCCAGCAGTAGGGTCCCGGGACTACATTCTACAGATGAGCAGTTCTTC
cdr3_aa: CASSRVPGLHSTDEQFF

d_call: .
cdr3_length: 11
v_call: TRBV12-3/TRBV12-4
clone_size: few
j_call: TRBJ1-2
cdr3_nt: TGTGCCAGCAGTTTGGATCGGGGCTACACCTTC
cdr3_aa: CASSLDRGYTF

d_call: TRBD2
cdr3_length: 16
v_call: TRBV20-1
clone_size: .
j_call: TRBJ2-7
cdr3_nt: TGCAGTGCTTGGGGACTAGCTGGAGGCGGCGCCTACGAGCAGTACTTC
cdr3_aa: CSAWGLAGGGAYEQYF

d_call: .
cdr3_length: 14
v_call: TRBV20-1
clone_size: .
j_call: TRBJ2-7
cdr3_nt: TGCAGTGCTAGAGGTGGGATGGCCAAAAGTGGGCAGTACTTC
cdr3_aa: CSARGGMAKSGQYF

d_call: .
cdr3_length: 12
v_call: TRBV5-1
clone_size: few
j_call: TRBJ1-2
cdr3_nt: TGCGCCAGCAGCGGGGGCAGGGATGGCTACACCTTC
cdr3_aa: CASSGGRDGYTF

d_call: .
cdr3_length: 11
v_call: TRBV29-1
clone_size: few
j_call: TRBJ1-1
cdr3_nt: TGCAGCGTTATTGACCCCACTGAAGCTTTCTTT
cdr3_aa: CSVIDPTEAFF

d_call: .
cdr3_length: 13
v_call: TRBV6-1
clone_size: few
j_call: TRBJ1-1
cdr3_nt: TGTGCCACACCAATACAGGGAAGCTCTGAAGCTTTCTTT
cdr3_aa: CATPIQGSSEAFF

d_call: .
cdr3_length: 14
v_call: TRBV12-3/TRBV12-4
clone_size: few
j_call: TRBJ2-2
cdr3_nt: TGTGCCAGCAGTTTGGGCCGGGTATCCGGGGAGCTGTTTTTT
cdr3_aa: CASSLGRVSGELFF

d_call: .
cdr3_length: 13
v_call: TRBV24-1
clone_size: once
j_call: TRBJ1-2
cdr3_nt: TGTGCCACCAGCCCCGGGCCTCGAATGGGCTACACCTTC
cdr3_aa: CATSPGPRMGYTF

d_call: TRBD2
cdr3_length: 13
v_call: TRBV5-1
clone_size: .
j_call: TRBJ2-1
cdr3_nt: TGCGCCAGCAGCTTGGGGCGGGAGAGTGAGCAGTTCTTC
cdr3_aa: CASSLGRESEQFF

d_call: TRBD1
cdr3_length: 20
v_call: TRBV11-2
clone_size: few
j_call: TRBJ1-4
cdr3_nt: TGTGCCAGCAGCCCACTTAGGACAGGAGAGGCTATTGTAACTAATGAAAAACTGTTTTTT
cdr3_aa: CASSPLRTGEAIVTNEKLFF